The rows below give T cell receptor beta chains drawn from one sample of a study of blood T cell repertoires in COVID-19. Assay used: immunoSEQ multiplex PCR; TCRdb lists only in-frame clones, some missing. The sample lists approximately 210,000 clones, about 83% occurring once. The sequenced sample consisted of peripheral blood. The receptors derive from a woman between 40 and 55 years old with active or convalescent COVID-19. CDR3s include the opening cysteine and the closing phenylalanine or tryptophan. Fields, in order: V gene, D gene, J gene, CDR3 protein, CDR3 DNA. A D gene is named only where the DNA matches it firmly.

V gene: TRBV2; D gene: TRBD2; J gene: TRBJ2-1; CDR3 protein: CASKTSGWPTTYNEQFF; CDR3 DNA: TGTGCCAGCAAAACTAGCGGGTGGCCCACCACATACAATGAGCAGTTCTTC
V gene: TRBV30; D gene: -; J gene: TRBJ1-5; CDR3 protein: CAWRQGSPGLGQPQHF; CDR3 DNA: TGTGCCTGGAGACAGGGATCCCCAGGGCTAGGACAGCCCCAGCATTTT
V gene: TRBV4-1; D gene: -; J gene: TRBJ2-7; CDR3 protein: CASSQETGNYEQYF; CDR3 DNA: TGCGCCAGCAGCCAAGAAACCGGGAACTACGAGCAGTACTTC
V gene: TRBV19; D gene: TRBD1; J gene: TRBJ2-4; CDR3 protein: CASSIHDRGSLHAKNIQYF; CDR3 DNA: TGTGCCAGTAGTATTCACGACAGGGGGTCCCTTCACGCCAAAAACATTCAGTACTTC
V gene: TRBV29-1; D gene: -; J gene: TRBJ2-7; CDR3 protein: CSARTPRSYEQYF; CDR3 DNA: TGCAGCGCAAGAACGCCTCGGAGTTACGAGCAGTACTTC
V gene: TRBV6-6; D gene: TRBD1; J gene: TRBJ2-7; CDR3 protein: CASSYPPGQGMGEQYF; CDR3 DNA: TGTGCCAGCAGTTACCCACCGGGACAGGGGATGGGCGAGCAGTACTTC
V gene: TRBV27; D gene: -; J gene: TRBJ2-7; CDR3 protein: CASSLQGRQYF; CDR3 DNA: TGTGCCAGCAGTTTACAGGGAAGGCAGTACTTC
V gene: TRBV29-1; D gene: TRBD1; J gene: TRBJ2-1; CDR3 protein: CSVRGQGVLASRNNEQFF; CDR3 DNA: TGCAGCGTTCGAGGACAGGGTGTTCTCGCTAGCCGAAACAATGAGCAGTTCTTC
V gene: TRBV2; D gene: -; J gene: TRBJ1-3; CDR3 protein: CAIGQSGNTIYF; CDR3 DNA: TGTGCCATCGGACAGTCTGGAAACACCATATATTTT
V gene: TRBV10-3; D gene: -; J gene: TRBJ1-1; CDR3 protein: CAISPDRGEIGAFF; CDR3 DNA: TGTGCCATCAGCCCGGACAGAGGAGAGATAGGAGCTTTCTTT
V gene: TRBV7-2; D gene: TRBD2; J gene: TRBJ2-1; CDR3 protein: CASSSGLRLAGEQFF; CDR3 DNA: TGTGCCAGCAGCTCCGGACTGAGACTAGCCGGTGAGCAGTTCTTC